These T cell receptor beta chains were read from a single sample in a study of T cell responses to AZD1222 COVID-19 vaccine. Produced via immunoSEQ multiplex PCR; TCRdb's table is partial and in-frame only. The sample consists of under 200,000 clones, approximately 90% of them appearing once. Material: peripheral blood, obtained on day 0 of AZD1222 vaccination. These receptor sequences come from an adult in good health. The CDR3 runs from the conserved cysteine through the conserved F or W. A D gene is named only where the DNA matches it firmly. For some rows the clone size is stated as once, few or many, or as a class when expanded; others skip it.

>-|TRBJ1-1|TRBV6-5|-
CASSYGGNTEAFF
TGTGCCAGCAGTTACGGCGGCAACACTGAAGCTTTCTTT
>-|TRBJ1-1|TRBV7-3|-
CASSLLGRKTEAFF
TGTGCCAGCAGCTTACTCGGGAGAAAGACTGAAGCTTTCTTT
>TRBD1|TRBJ2-3|TRBV28|-
CASTETGVFTDTQYF
TGTGCCAGCACCGAGACAGGGGTTTTCACAGATACGCAGTATTTT
>TRBD1|TRBJ2-2|TRBV5-6|-
CASSLLGQGDTGELFF
TGTGCCAGCAGCTTGTTGGGACAGGGAGACACCGGGGAGCTGTTTTTT
>-|TRBJ1-2|TRBV6-1|-
CASSERRRATF
TGTGCCAGCAGTGAGCGACGTCGCGCCACCTTC
>-|TRBJ2-4|TRBV11-2|once
CASSIATGPNIQYF
TGTGCCAGCAGCATCGCGACAGGCCCTAACATTCAGTACTTC
>TRBD1|TRBJ1-5|TRBV6-2/TRBV6-3|once
CASSSGQGYDQPQHF
TGTGCCAGCAGCTCCGGACAGGGCTACGATCAGCCCCAGCATTTT
>-|TRBJ1-1|TRBV5-6|-
CASSWGQGRNTEAFF
TGTGCCAGCAGCTGGGGGCAGGGGAGAAACACTGAAGCTTTCTTT
>-|TRBJ1-2|TRBV5-4|-
CASRQAGGYTF
TGTGCCAGCAGACAGGCGGGTGGCTACACCTTC
>TRBD1|TRBJ1-1|TRBV5-1|-
CASSLEGTGNTEAFF
TGCGCCAGCAGCTTGGAAGGGACAGGGAACACTGAAGCTTTCTTT
>-|TRBJ2-1|TRBV7-9|-
CASSAIAEQYNEQFF
TGTGCCAGCAGCGCGATAGCGGAACAGTACAATGAGCAGTTCTTC
>-|TRBJ1-5|TRBV18|-
CASSGVENQPQHF
TGTGCCAGCTCAGGGGTGGAGAATCAGCCCCAGCATTTT